The 32 T cell receptor beta chains below all came from one sample that was sequenced in a study of T-cell memory formation after mild COVID-19. Using its own MiXCR run on the 5' RACE reads, TCRdb lists one record per CDR3 protein. Among approximately 350,000 distinct CDR3 sequences listed, 13% were seen once. The sequencing input was PBMCs or a T cell subset sorted from them (not recorded which). Receptors were obtained from a young man who had mild COVID-19 (a few samples of this study predate the infection). Cell type and time point are not known.

This chain uses TRBV6-2 or TRBV6-3 with TRBJ1-2; D perhaps matches TRBD1 (5 bases). This CDR3 contains 15 residues. Deletions cut 0 bases from V and 5 bases from J, with 13 bases between. The germline V gene encodes CDR1 MNHEY and CDR2 SVGEGT. Here the CDR3 reads CASSYSSPGRYGYTF. CDR3 bases: TGTGCCAGCAGTTACTCGAGCCCAGGGAGGTATGGCTACACCTTC.

The V gene is TRBV6-2 or TRBV6-3, the J gene TRBJ2-1, with D perhaps TRBD1 (6 bases). V dropped 2 bases and J dropped 2 bases, with 13 bases sitting between them. Germline assignment: CDR1 MNHEY and CDR2 SVGEGT. This CDR3 has 16 amino acids. CDR3 loop: CASSYAFGGTYNEQFF. DNA of the CDR3: TGTGCCAGCAGTTACGCATTTGGGGGCACCTACAATGAGCAGTTCTTC.

With respect to this clonotype: One end of the junction fails to match germline, which may point to a read error. The V and J genes are TRBV2 and TRBJ2-5; TRBD1 might be the D (6 bases). Per the germline V gene, CDR1 is SNHLY and CDR2 is FYNNEI. This CDR3 comprises 14 residues. The CDR3 coding sequence is TGTGCCAGCAGTGCCGGAAGGGCAGGACAGTACAGCGGCTTC. Its translation: CASSAGRAGQYSGF.

This clonotype was detected a few times. The chain employs TRBV4-3 and TRBJ2-7; possibly TRBD1 or TRBD2 for D (7 bases each). Germline CDR1 is LGHNA and CDR2 is YSLEER. This CDR3 spans 15 amino acids. Trimming took 1 base from V and 3 from J, leaving 13 bases between them. DNA for the CDR3: TGCGCCAGCAGCCAAGCAGGGGGGGGGCTCTACGAGCAGTACTTC. It yields the protein CASSQAGGGLYEQYF.

This clonotype came up once. The rearrangement uses TRBV11-2 and TRBJ2-1; tentative D call: TRBD2 (6 bases). This CDR3 is 17 amino acids long. With 4 bases removed from V and 2 bases from J, the gap between germline ends came to 18 bases. Germline V gives CDR1 SGHAT, CDR2 FQNNGV. The CDR3 DNA follows: TGTGCCAGCAGCTCTCCTTCCGGGACTCTAACCTACAATGAGCAGTTCTTC. Amino acid sequence: CASSSPSGTLTYNEQFF.

The genes are TRBV12-3 or TRBV12-4 and TRBJ2-6, with a possible D match to TRBD1 (6 bases). The length of the CDR3 is 15 residues. Trimming removed 6 bases at V and 2 bases at J, with 11 bases between. CDR3 in DNA: TGTGCCAGCAGCTCAGGGGTAACTGGGGCCAACGTCCTGACTTTC. Translation gives CASSSGVTGANVLTF.

In its sample, this clonotype was seen a few times. The V gene is TRBV5-1, the J gene TRBJ1-5; no reliable D call. Germline V gene sequence: CDR1 SGHRS, CDR2 YFSETQ. Trimming took off 0 bases at V and 3 bases at J, with 7 bases between the two ends. This CDR3 spans 14 amino acids. CDR3 DNA sequence: TGCGCCAGCAGCTTGGACGGGTTCAATCAGCCCCAGCATTTT. This translates into CASSLDGFNQPQHF.

Only a few counts were recorded for this clonotype. The chain combines TRBV10-3 with TRBJ1-2; 7 nucleotides line up with TRBD1. Germline V gene data show CDR1 as ENHRY and CDR2 as SYGVKD. The CDR3 has 16 amino acids. The J segment lost 0 bases and the V segment lost 3 bases, leaving 7 bases of the junction unmatched. CDR3 in DNA: TGTGCCATCAGTGACCCGGGACAGTCAGCTAACTATGGCTACACCTTC. It codes for CAISDPGQSANYGYTF.

The rearrangement joins TRBV7-9 to TRBJ1-1; D call uncertain. Germline CDR1 reads SEHNR; CDR2 reads FQNEAQ (reference sequence). This CDR3 is 13 amino acids long. V lost 7 bases to trimming and J lost 1 base, with 10 bases between them. In nucleotides, the CDR3 is TGTGCCAGCACGCAACCATGGAACACTGAAGCTTTCTTT. As protein: CASTQPWNTEAFF.

This clonotype was recorded a few times. The chain carries TRBV6-2 or TRBV6-3 and TRBJ2-5, with D possibly being TRBD2 (5 bases). Trimming shortened V by 2 bases and J by 5 bases, and 12 bases separated the two germline ends. Germline values: CDR1 MNHEY, CDR2 SVGEGT. The CDR3 has 14 amino acids. The DNA for the CDR3 is TGTGCCAGCAGTTACACTAATGCGGGCGAGACCCAGTACTTC. Its translation: CASSYTNAGETQYF.

The chain has TRBV10-1 and TRBJ1-5, with D maybe TRBD1 (5 bases). The CDR3 spans 14 residues. The germline gives CDR1 WNHNN, CDR2 SYGVQD (reference sequence). The germline V and J ends were trimmed by 4 bases and 4 bases, with 11 bases remaining between them. The CDR3 is CASSVPEGNQPQHF. The CDR3 DNA reads TGCGCCAGCAGTGTGCCGGAGGGGAATCAGCCCCAGCATTTT.

Many counts were recorded for this clonotype. This chain links TRBV12-3 or TRBV12-4 with TRBJ1-5, with D hard to call. There are 13 residues in the CDR3. Deletions cut 6 bases from V and 9 bases from J, with 15 bases between. The CDR3 loop is CASSPSPASPQHF. Here the CDR3 DNA reads TGTGCCAGCAGCCCTAGCCCGGCCTCGCCCCAGCATTTT.

CDR3: CASKFQGAETQYF. CDR3 nucleotide sequence: TGTGCCAGCAAATTTCAAGGGGCCGAGACCCAGTACTTC. The rearrangement links TRBV25-1 to TRBJ2-5, with TRBD1 as a possible D gene (5 bases). Germline V gives CDR1 MGHDK, CDR2 SYGVNS. The CDR3 sequence is 13 residues long. V shed 7 bases and J shed 5 bases, with 14 bases lying between them. Full variable domain (missing parts from reference TRBV25-1 and TRBJ2-5): EADIYQTPRYLVIGTGKKITLECSQTMGHDKMYWYQQDPGMELHLIHYSYGVNSTEKGDLSSESTVSRIRTEHFPLTLESARPSHTSQYLCASKFQGAETQYFGPGTRLLVL.

This clonotype was detected ten times or more. The V gene is TRBV4-1, the J gene TRBJ1-5; perhaps TRBD1 as D (6 bases). Germline values: CDR1 MGHRA, CDR2 YSYEKL. Trimming took off 3 bases at V and 4 bases at J, with 13 bases between the two ends. This CDR3 has 15 amino acids. In DNA form, the CDR3 reads TGCGCCAGCAGCCAGGGGGCCAGCGCTAATCAGCCCCAGCATTTT. Encoded protein: CASSQGASANQPQHF.

The chain joins TRBV5-6 to TRBJ2-2; unclear D gene. Germline V lookup: CDR1 SGHDT, CDR2 YYEEEE. This CDR3 has 13 residues. Trimming shortened V by 0 bases and J by 4 bases, and 4 bases separated the two germline ends. CDR3 sequence: CASSLVSTGELFF. The CDR3 DNA reads as TGTGCCAGCAGCTTGGTGAGCACCGGGGAGCTGTTTTTT.

The rearrangement joins TRBV4-3 to TRBJ2-3; D is ambiguous. CDR3 length equals 11 residues. Looked up from germline, CDR1 is LGHNA and CDR2 is YSLEER. The V gene lost 8 bases and the J gene lost 3 bases, with 6 bases spanning the gap. Here the CDR3 DNA reads TGCGCCAGCGGAAGGACAGATACGCAGTATTTT. It codes for CASGRTDTQYF.

This chain joins TRBV5-1 and TRBJ2-3; 8 bases are a match to TRBD1. The CDR3 covers 13 residues. The V gene end was trimmed by 4 bases and the J gene end by 5 bases; junction bases not matched to a gene: 3. In germline, CDR1 is SGHRS, CDR2 YFSETQ. The CDR3 coding sequence is TGCGCCAGCAGCCGGACAGGGAGAGATACGCAGTATTTT. This encodes CASSRTGRDTQYF.

The table lists this clonotype with many counts. J is TRBJ2-4 and V is TRBV7-6; D remains ambiguous. Germline loops: CDR1 SGHVS, CDR2 FNYEAQ. The CDR3 is 15 amino acids. The V gene lost 3 bases and the J gene lost 0 bases, with 9 bases spanning the gap. The CDR3 reads CASSFPLAAKNIQYF. CDR3 nucleotides: TGTGCCAGCAGCTTCCCCCTCGCAGCCAAAAACATTCAGTACTTC. The complete variable domain, with remaining parts taken from reference TRBV7-6 and TRBJ2-4, reads GAGVSQSPRYKVTKRGQDVALRCDPISGHVSLYWYRQALGQGPEFLTYFNYEAQQDKSGLPNDRFSAERPEGSISTLTIQRTEQRDSAMYRCASSFPLAAKNIQYFGAGTRLSVL.

This clonotype was found a few times. V gene TRBV7-2 combines with J gene TRBJ1-6, with D tentatively TRBD1 (6 bases). Per germline, CDR1 SGHTA and CDR2 FQGNSA. V dropped 5 bases and J dropped 7 bases, with 15 bases sitting between them. The CDR3 runs to 15 residues. The CDR3 sequence is CASSPAQGFNSPLHF. The DNA of the CDR3 is TGTGCCAGCAGCCCCGCGCAGGGGTTCAATTCACCCCTCCACTTT. Based on the CDR3 plus reference TRBV7-2 and TRBJ1-6, the full variable domain is GAGVSQSPSNKVTEKGKDVELRCDPISGHTALYWYRQSLGQGLEFLIYFQGNSAPDKSGLPSDRFSAERTGGSVSTLTIQRTQQEDSAVYLCASSPAQGFNSPLHFGNGTRLTVT.

The sample holds many counts of this clonotype. This sequence joins TRBV4-1 and TRBJ2-1, with TRBD2 as a possible D gene (5 bases). V was clipped by 4 bases and J by 6 bases, with 19 bases between them. This CDR3 contains 16 residues. CDR1 MGHRA and CDR2 YSYEKL come from the germline V gene. DNA of the CDR3: TGCGCCAGCAGCCTCGTGTTTCGGGTACGGGGCAATGAGCAGTTCTTC. Residues: CASSLVFRVRGNEQFF.

This clonotype was detected only a few times. The junction and the germline gene differ at one end; a read error may be behind it. The chain combines TRBV7-9 with TRBJ2-1; TRBD1 or TRBD2 may be the D gene (6 bases each). Germline values: CDR1 SEHNR, CDR2 FQNEAQ (reference sequence). CDR3 length equals 15 residues. This chain's CDR3 is CASSLGGPPGNEQFF. CDR3 nucleotides: TGTGCCAGCAGTTTAGGGGGGCCCCCAGGCAATGAGCAGTTCTTC.

This clonotype has a handful of counts. The V gene is TRBV7-9, the J gene TRBJ2-5; TRBD2 agrees at 11 bases. V shed 5 bases, J shed 7 bases, and the junction held 15 bases outside the gene matches. Germline V gene sequence: CDR1 SEHNR, CDR2 FQNEAQ (reference sequence). This CDR3 spans 17 amino acids. CDR3: CASSPPPTSGDVGTQYF. The CDR3 DNA is TGTGCCAGCAGCCCTCCCCCGACTAGCGGGGATGTGGGGACCCAGTACTTC.

This chain uses TRBV6-2 or TRBV6-3 with TRBJ2-1, with a tentative D call TRBD2 (6 bases). Between the trimmed V and J ends, which lost 2 bases and 4 bases, there was a span of 12 bases. Germline CDR1 MNHEY, CDR2 SVGEGT. CDR3 length equals 15 residues. The CDR3 nucleotides read TGTGCCAGCAGTTACGGTTGGGACTCGTACAATGAGCAGTTCTTC. It codes for CASSYGWDSYNEQFF.

This clonotype has just a few counts. This sequence joins TRBV20-1 and TRBJ2-2, with a possible D match to TRBD1 (5 bases). The V end was cut by 5 bases, the J end by 4 bases, with 11 bases between. This CDR3 region has 13 residues. Germline loops: CDR1 DFQATT, CDR2 SNEGSKA (reference sequence). The CDR3: CSAQTALTGELFF. In DNA form, the CDR3 reads TGCAGTGCTCAGACAGCTCTCACCGGGGAGCTGTTTTTT.

The rearrangement links TRBV4-3 to TRBJ1-3; possibly TRBD1 for D (6 bases). This CDR3 is 15 amino acids long. Germline assignment: CDR1 LGHNA and CDR2 YSLEER. Trimming took off 1 base at V and 0 bases at J, with 7 bases between the two ends. The CDR3 protein is CASSQGQASGNTIYF. The CDR3, as DNA: TGCGCCAGCAGCCAAGGACAGGCCTCTGGAAACACCATATATTTT.

This chain connects TRBV5-1 to TRBJ2-1; TRBD1 is a possible D gene (6 bases). The J call could be wrong; TRBJ2-5 is a better fit for the DNA end. The CDR3 is made up of 15 amino acids. The V gene's germline CDR1 is SGHRS and CDR2 YFSETQ. The CDR3 nucleotides are TGCGCCAGCAGCTTGGCCCGGGACACCGTGGAGACCCAGTACTTC. Translation gives CASSLARDTVETQYF.

This clonotype was counted many times. The J gene is TRBJ2-1, the V gene TRBV11-2; 12 bases agree with TRBD2. V gave up 5 bases and J gave up 8 bases; unmatched junction bases: 4. The CDR3 is 14 residues long. CDR1 is SGHAT and CDR2 is FQNNGV in the germline V gene. CDR3 coding DNA: TGTGCCAGCAGCCCGCGGACTAGCGGGGATGAGCAGTTCTTC. Amino acids: CASSPRTSGDEQFF.

This clonotype has just a few counts. V and J are TRBV2 and TRBJ1-2; D not resolved. Trimming cost V 4 bases and J 4 bases, with 16 bases left between them. The germline V gene has CDR1 SNHLY and CDR2 FYNNEI. CDR3 length: 15 residues. The CDR3 reads CASSVEGRFIYGYTF. The CDR3 coding sequence is TGTGCCAGCAGTGTGGAGGGCAGATTCATCTATGGCTACACCTTC.

This clonotype was detected a few times. This sequence joins TRBV29-1 and TRBJ2-1; D tentatively reads TRBD1 or TRBD2 (5 bases each). V shed 3 bases and J shed 1 base, with 13 bases lying between them. The CDR3 is made up of 15 amino acids. From germline, CDR1 is SQVTM and CDR2 ANQGSEA. This chain's CDR3 is CSVDGSEGSYNEQFF. In nucleotides, the CDR3 is TGCAGCGTTGATGGATCAGAGGGGTCCTACAATGAGCAGTTCTTC.

The chain joins TRBV7-6 to TRBJ2-1; D gene ambiguous. Trimming left V 2 bases short and J 6 bases short, with 8 bases between. Germline lookup yields CDR1 SGHVS and CDR2 FNYEAQ. The CDR3 length is 13 residues. The CDR3 region is CASSLLGLNEQFF. The CDR3, as DNA: TGTGCCAGCAGCTTACTAGGCCTCAATGAGCAGTTCTTC.

The gene calls are TRBV5-6 and TRBJ2-7, with no clear D. Germline V CDR1 and CDR2: SGHDT, YYEEEE. This CDR3 region has 12 residues. The V and J ends lost 1 base and 5 bases respectively, with 7 bases between them. Here the CDR3 reads CASSLILNEQYF. CDR3 DNA sequence: TGTGCCAGCAGCTTGATCCTGAACGAGCAGTACTTC. The entire variable domain, with the rest obtained from reference TRBV5-6 and TRBJ2-7, is as follows: DAGVTQSPTHLIKTRGQQVTLRCSPKSGHDTVSWYQQALGQGPQFIFQYYEEEERQRGNFPDRFSGHQFPNYSSELNVNALLLGDSALYLCASSLILNEQYFGPGTRLTVT.

The chain recombines TRBV9 with TRBJ2-5, with 7 bases identical to TRBD2. The germline V gene encodes CDR1 SGDLS and CDR2 YYNGEE. CDR3 length: 15 residues. V was clipped by 3 bases and J by 5 bases; unmatched bases: 10. The DNA for the CDR3 is TGTGCCAGCAGCGCCACAGGAACCGGGGGGGAGACCCAGTACTTC. Translation gives CASSATGTGGETQYF.